What follows are 20 T cell receptor beta chains derived from one specimen sequenced in a study of T cell repertoires in cytomegalovirus infection. What these receptors recognize is not known. TCRdb reanalysed the reads using MiXCR and keeps one entry per CDR3 protein. The top ten hold under 15% of the sample, which has around 800,000 distinct CDR3 sequences, 32% seen once. Sequencing used cultured CD8+ T cells from PBMCs, obtained from culture after CMV antigen stimulation. These receptors all come from a human donor in good health (CMV status not recorded). Some clones in this sample may be carry-over from other donors' samples.

The gene calls are TRBV27 and TRBJ1-1; 9 positions agree with TRBD1. The V and J ends lost 4 bases and 1 base, in that order; junction bases with no gene match: 7. This CDR3 is built from 16 residues. Germline loops: CDR1 MNHEY, CDR2 SMNVEV (reference sequence). The CDR3 here is CASSSMWTGANTEAFF. CDR3 nucleotides: TGTGCCAGCAGTTCCATGTGGACAGGGGCGAACACTGAAGCTTTCTTT.

The rearrangement joins TRBV12-5 to TRBJ1-5; D is unresolved. The CDR3 totals 13 residues. Per the germline V gene, CDR1 is LGHNT and CDR2 is FRNRAP. V lost 6 bases and J 1 base, leaving 7 bases between the germline ends. The CDR3 coding sequence is TGTGCTAGTGGCCATCTGAGCAATCAGCCCCAGCATTTT. This encodes CASGHLSNQPQHF.

V usage is TRBV12-5 and J usage is TRBJ2-7; the D is unclear. Germline CDR1 is LGHNT and CDR2 is FRNRAP. Trimming stripped 5 bases from V and 6 bases from J, with 14 bases between. The CDR3 totals 13 residues. This CDR3 is CASGPQKVSEQYF. DNA of the CDR3: TGTGCTAGTGGTCCCCAAAAGGTTTCCGAGCAGTACTTC. The full variable domain, completed using reference TRBV12-5 and TRBJ2-7, is DARVTQTPRHKVTEMGQEVTMRCQPILGHNTVFWYRQTMMQGLELLAYFRNRAPLDDSGMPKDRFSAEMPDATLATLKIQPSEPRDSAVYFCASGPQKVSEQYFGPGTRLTVT.

Notes on this clonotype: A much larger clone sits a single nucleotide away, making a read error possible. This chain links TRBV11-1 with TRBJ1-3, with D perhaps matching TRBD1 (5 bases). The CDR3 spans 15 residues. The germline V gene has CDR1 SGHAT and CDR2 FQDESV (reference sequence). This CDR3 reads CVSSYDSFSGNTIYF. CDR3 nucleotides: TGTGTCAGCAGCTACGACAGCTTCTCTGGAAACACCATATATTTT.

This clonotype was found many times. The genes are TRBV27 and TRBJ2-7; D is ambiguous. CDR1 is MNHEY, CDR2 SMNVEV, per germline (reference sequence). The CDR3 spans 14 residues. V shed 1 base and J shed 1 base, with 8 bases lying between them. CDR3 DNA: TGTGCCAGCAGTTTATGGGTGAAGTCCTACGAGCAGTACTTC. This gives the protein CASSLWVKSYEQYF.

The chain links TRBV19 to TRBJ2-7; 15 bases are shared with TRBD2. Germline V lookup: CDR1 LNHDA, CDR2 SQIVND (reference sequence). V gave up 10 bases and J gave up 2 bases; unmatched junction bases: 12. The CDR3 consists of 17 residues. In DNA form, the CDR3 reads TGTGCCACGCACGGACCGGGACTAGCGGGGGGTCCCTACGAGCAGTACTTC. Protein product: CATHGPGLAGGPYEQYF.

The J gene is TRBJ1-2, the V gene TRBV6-1; D call uncertain. The germline CDR1 and CDR2 sequences are MNHNS and SASEGT. The CDR3 sequence is 14 residues long. Trimming took off 0 bases at V and 5 bases at J, with 10 bases between the two ends. The CDR3, as DNA: TGTGCCAGCAGTGAAGCGTTCGAAGTTTATGGCTACACCTTC. Translating gives CASSEAFEVYGYTF.

This clonotype was detected a few times. This chain joins TRBV20-1 and TRBJ1-1; D is ambiguous. The length of the CDR3 is 14 residues. Looked up from germline, CDR1 is DFQATT and CDR2 is SNEGSKA (reference sequence). Trimming pared 6 bases from V and 2 bases from J, leaving 16 bases between. The CDR3 DNA is TGCAGTGCCCGTCCTTCGGAGACAAACACTGAAGCTTTCTTT. As protein: CSARPSETNTEAFF.

To note about this clonotype: A much more abundant neighbour one base away suggests this may be a read error. The chain has TRBV6-1 and TRBJ2-5; TRBD2 matches at 9 bases. Germline V lookup: CDR1 MNHNS, CDR2 SASEGT. CDR3 length equals 16 residues. The CDR3 region is CANSYREGGGAKTQYF. CDR3 DNA sequence: TGTGCCAACAGTTACAGAGAGGGCGGGGGGGCGAAGACCCAGTACTTC.

The chain links TRBV12-3 or TRBV12-4 to TRBJ1-2, with D possibly matching TRBD1 (5 bases). Between the trimmed V and J ends, which lost 5 bases and 5 bases, there was a span of 15 bases. The CDR3 totals 14 residues. The CDR3 reads CASSPRDGRYGYTF. CDR3 nucleotide sequence: TGTGCCAGCAGTCCCCGGGACGGCAGGTATGGCTACACCTTC.

This clonotype came up a few times. The chain combines TRBV5-5 with TRBJ2-3; 8 nucleotides align to TRBD2. The junction had 8 bases not matched to a gene; V was cut back by 3 bases and J by 2 bases. The germline CDR1 and CDR2 sequences are SGHKS and YYEKEE (reference sequence). This CDR3 has 16 residues. CDR3 sequence: CASSSEAGAYTDTQYF. The CDR3 region has the DNA TGTGCCAGCAGCTCAGAAGCGGGGGCCTACACAGATACGCAGTATTTT.

For the CDR3, the DNA is TGTGCCAGCAGCCGTGGGACAGGCGTCTATGGCTACACCTTC. Translated, it gives CASSRGTGVYGYTF. The gene calls are TRBV7-9 and TRBJ1-2, with 8 bases matching TRBD1. With V trimmed by 5 bases and J by 4 bases, 6 bases remained unmatched. This CDR3 is 14 amino acids long. The V gene's germline CDR1 is SEHNR and CDR2 FQNEAQ (reference sequence).

The V and J genes are TRBV11-2 and TRBJ2-1; D may match TRBD1 or TRBD2 (5 bases each). Germline V lookup: CDR1 SGHAT, CDR2 FQNNGV. The CDR3 is 13 amino acids. The ends were cut back, 5 bases at V and 10 bases at J, with 15 bases in the middle. For the CDR3, the DNA is TGTGCCAGCAGCCCCGGACGGTGGGGGGAGCAGTTCTTC. Translated, it gives CASSPGRWGEQFF.

V usage is TRBV29-1 and J usage is TRBJ2-7; 7 positions agree with TRBD1. Germline V gives CDR1 SQVTM, CDR2 ANQGSEA. The ends lost 6 bases at V and 2 bases at J; junction bases unmatched: 4. The CDR3 is made up of 12 amino acids. CDR3 sequence: CSVPTGAYEQYF. DNA of the CDR3: TGCAGCGTACCTACAGGGGCCTACGAGCAGTACTTC.

In this sample, this clonotype turned up a few times. The chain combines TRBV6-5 with TRBJ1-1; D is undetermined. CDR1 is MNHEY, CDR2 SVGAGI, per germline. Trimming cost V 2 bases and J 6 bases, with 13 bases left between them. The CDR3 loop spans 14 amino acids. The CDR3 DNA is TGTGCCAGCAGTTACACCCGGCCCAGCCCTGAAGCTTTCTTT. This translates into CASSYTRPSPEAFF.

The chain links TRBV6-2 or TRBV6-3 to TRBJ2-5; a weak D match, TRBD1 (6 bases). With 8 bases removed from V and 2 bases from J, the gap between germline ends came to 15 bases. Germline V lookup: CDR1 MNHEY, CDR2 SVGEGT. This CDR3 spans 14 amino acids. The CDR3 sequence: CASGTGTMQETQYF. The CDR3 nucleotides read TGTGCCAGCGGAACAGGGACCATGCAAGAGACCCAGTACTTC.

The chain carries TRBV5-8 and TRBJ1-1; 11 bases line up with TRBD1. CDR3 length equals 15 residues. Germline assignment: CDR1 SGHTS and CDR2 YDEGEE. The ends lost 4 bases at V and 7 bases at J; junction bases unmatched: 9. The chain's CDR3 is CASSPAGTGGLEAFF. The CDR3 coding sequence is TGTGCCAGCAGCCCGGCCGGGACAGGGGGTCTTGAAGCTTTCTTT.

This clonotype occurred a few times. The chain recombines TRBV7-4 with TRBJ2-7; D ambiguous. CDR3 size: 13 residues. V was cut by 10 bases and J by 2 bases, with 15 bases left in between. Germline-derived CDR1 and CDR2 are SGHVT and SQSDAQ. DNA of the CDR3: TGTGCCACCCGTATAGACCGAACCTACGAGCAGTACTTC. Protein: CATRIDRTYEQYF. The variable domain in full, with the rest retrieved from reference TRBV7-4 and TRBJ2-7, is GAGVSQSPRYKVAKRGRDVALRCDSISGHVTLYWYRQTLGQGSEVLTYSQSDAQRDKSGRPSGRFSAERPERSVSTLKIQRTEQGDSAVYLCATRIDRTYEQYFGPGTRLTVT.

The chain has TRBV5-5 and TRBJ2-1, with TRBD1 identical over 7 bases. V was pared by 0 bases and J by 4 bases, with 7 bases of the junction left unmatched. This CDR3 contains 16 residues. Germline CDR1 reads SGHKS; CDR2 reads YYEKEE (reference sequence). The CDR3 here is CASSLEVQGPYNEQFF. CDR3 bases: TGTGCCAGCAGCTTGGAGGTACAGGGGCCGTACAATGAGCAGTTCTTC.

The chain employs TRBV7-6 and TRBJ1-2; a possible D gene is TRBD1 (6 bases). The CDR3 has 14 residues. Germline-derived CDR1 and CDR2 are SGHVS and FNYEAQ. V gave up 5 bases and J gave up 5 bases, with 15 bases separating them. The CDR3 loop is CASSPTGAEYGYTF. The CDR3 DNA reads as TGTGCCAGCAGCCCGACGGGGGCTGAGTATGGCTACACCTTC. The full variable domain, completed using reference TRBV7-6 and TRBJ1-2, is GAGVSQSPRYKVTKRGQDVALRCDPISGHVSLYWYRQALGQGPEFLTYFNYEAQQDKSGLPNDRFSAERPEGSISTLTIQRTEQRDSAMYRCASSPTGAEYGYTFGSGTRLTVV.